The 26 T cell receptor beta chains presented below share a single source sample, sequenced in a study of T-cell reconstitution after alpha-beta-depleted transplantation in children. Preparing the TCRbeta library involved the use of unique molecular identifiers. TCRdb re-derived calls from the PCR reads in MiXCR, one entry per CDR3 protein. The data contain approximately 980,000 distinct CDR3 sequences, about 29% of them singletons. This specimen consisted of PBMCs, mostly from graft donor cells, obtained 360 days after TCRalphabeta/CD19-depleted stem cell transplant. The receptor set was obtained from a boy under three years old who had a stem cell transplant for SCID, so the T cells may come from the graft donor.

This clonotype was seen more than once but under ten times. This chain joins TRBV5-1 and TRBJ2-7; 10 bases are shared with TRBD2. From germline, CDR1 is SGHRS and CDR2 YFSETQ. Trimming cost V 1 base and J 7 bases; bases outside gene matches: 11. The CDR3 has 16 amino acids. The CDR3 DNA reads TGCGCCAGCAGCTTGATCCCTAGCGGGGGTGCGAAGGAGCAGTACTTC. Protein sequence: CASSLIPSGGAKEQYF.

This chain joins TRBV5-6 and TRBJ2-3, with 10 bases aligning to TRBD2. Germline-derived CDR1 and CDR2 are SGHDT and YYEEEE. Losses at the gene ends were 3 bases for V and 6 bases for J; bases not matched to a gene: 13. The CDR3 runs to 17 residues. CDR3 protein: CASSSPASGGTDDTQYF. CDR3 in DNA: TGTGCCAGCAGCTCCCCGGCTAGCGGGGGTACCGATGATACGCAGTATTTT.

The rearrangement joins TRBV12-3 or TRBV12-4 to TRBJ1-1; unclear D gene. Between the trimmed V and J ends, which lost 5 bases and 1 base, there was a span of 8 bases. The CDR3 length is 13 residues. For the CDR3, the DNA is TGTGCCAGCAGTCCCGTACCGAACACTGAAGCTTTCTTT. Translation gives CASSPVPNTEAFF.

CDR3: CASSLFTLAKNIQYF. CDR3 DNA: TGTGCCAGCAGTTTATTTACCCTAGCCAAAAACATTCAGTACTTC. The V call is TRBV12-3 or TRBV12-4, the J call TRBJ2-4; D not resolved. The CDR3 is 15 amino acids. The V end was cut by 2 bases, the J end by 0 bases, with 8 bases between.

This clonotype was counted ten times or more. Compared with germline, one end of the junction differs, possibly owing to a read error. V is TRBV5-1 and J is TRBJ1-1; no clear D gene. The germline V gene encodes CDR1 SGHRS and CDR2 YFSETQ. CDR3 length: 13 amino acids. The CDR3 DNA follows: TGTGCCAGCAGCCGGGAGGGAAACACTGAAGCTTTCTTT. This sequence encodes CASSREGNTEAFF.

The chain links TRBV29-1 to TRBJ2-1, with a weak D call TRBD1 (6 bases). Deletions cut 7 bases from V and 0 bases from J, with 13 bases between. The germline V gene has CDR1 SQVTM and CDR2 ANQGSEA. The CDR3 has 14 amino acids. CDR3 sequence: CSGGRGSSYNEQFF. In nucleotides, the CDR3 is TGCAGCGGAGGTAGGGGGAGCTCCTACAATGAGCAGTTCTTC.

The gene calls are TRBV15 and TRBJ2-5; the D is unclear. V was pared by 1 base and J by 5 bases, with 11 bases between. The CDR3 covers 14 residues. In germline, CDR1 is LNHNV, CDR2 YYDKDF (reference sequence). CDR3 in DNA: TGTGCCACCAGCAGAGGGACCTCGTGGGAGACCCAGTACTTC. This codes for CATSRGTSWETQYF. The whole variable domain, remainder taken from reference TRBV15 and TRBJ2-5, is DAMVIQNPRYQVTQFGKPVTLSCSQTLNHNVMYWYQQKSSQAPKLLFHYYDKDFNNEADTPDNFQSRRPNTSFCFLDIRSPGLGDTAMYLCATSRGTSWETQYFGPGTRLLVL.

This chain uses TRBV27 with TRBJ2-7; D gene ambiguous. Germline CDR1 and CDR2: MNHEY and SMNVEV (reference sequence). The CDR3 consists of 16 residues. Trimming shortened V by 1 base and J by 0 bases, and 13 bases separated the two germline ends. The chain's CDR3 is CASSLLGPVGSYEQYF. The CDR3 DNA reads TGTGCCAGCAGTTTATTAGGACCAGTTGGCTCCTACGAGCAGTACTTC.

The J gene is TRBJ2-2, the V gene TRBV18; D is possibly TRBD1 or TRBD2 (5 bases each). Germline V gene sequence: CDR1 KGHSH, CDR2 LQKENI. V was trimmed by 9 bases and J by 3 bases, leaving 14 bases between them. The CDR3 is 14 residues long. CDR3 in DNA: TGTGCCAGTTCCTCGGGGACCGACACCGGGGAGCTGTTTTTT. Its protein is CASSSGTDTGELFF.

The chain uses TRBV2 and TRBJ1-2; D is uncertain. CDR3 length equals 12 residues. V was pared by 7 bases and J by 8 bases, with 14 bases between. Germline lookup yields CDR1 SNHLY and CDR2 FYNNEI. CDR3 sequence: CASKADAGGYTF. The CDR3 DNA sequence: TGTGCCAGCAAGGCGGACGCGGGAGGCTACACCTTC.

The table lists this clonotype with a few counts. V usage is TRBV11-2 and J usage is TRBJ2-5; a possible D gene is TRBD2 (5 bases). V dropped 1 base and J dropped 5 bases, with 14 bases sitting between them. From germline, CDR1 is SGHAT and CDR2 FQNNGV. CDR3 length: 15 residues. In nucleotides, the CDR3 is TGTGCCAGCAGCTTAGTACCGGGGATCTGGGAGACCCAGTACTTC. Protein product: CASSLVPGIWETQYF.

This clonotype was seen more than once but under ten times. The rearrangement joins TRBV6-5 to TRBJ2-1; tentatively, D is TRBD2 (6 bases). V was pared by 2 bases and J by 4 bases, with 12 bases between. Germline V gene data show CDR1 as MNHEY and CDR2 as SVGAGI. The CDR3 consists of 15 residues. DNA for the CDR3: TGTGCCAGCAGTTACCGGTGGGGGGTTTACAATGAGCAGTTCTTC. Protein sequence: CASSYRWGVYNEQFF.

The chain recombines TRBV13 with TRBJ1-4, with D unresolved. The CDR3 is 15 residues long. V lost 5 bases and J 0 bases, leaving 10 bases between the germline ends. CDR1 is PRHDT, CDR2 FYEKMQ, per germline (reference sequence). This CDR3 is CASSTSGPTNEKLFF. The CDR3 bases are TGTGCCAGCAGCACTTCCGGTCCAACTAATGAAAAACTGTTTTTT.

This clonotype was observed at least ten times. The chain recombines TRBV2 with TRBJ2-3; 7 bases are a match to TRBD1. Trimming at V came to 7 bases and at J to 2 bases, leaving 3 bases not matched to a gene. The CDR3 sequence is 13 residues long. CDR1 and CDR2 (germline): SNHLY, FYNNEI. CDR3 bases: TGTGCCAGCACGGGACAGTACACAGATACGCAGTATTTT. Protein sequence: CASTGQYTDTQYF.

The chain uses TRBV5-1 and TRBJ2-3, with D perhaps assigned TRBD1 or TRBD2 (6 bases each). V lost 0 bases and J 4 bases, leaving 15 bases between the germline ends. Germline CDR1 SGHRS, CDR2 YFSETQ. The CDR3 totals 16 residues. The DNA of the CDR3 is TGCGCCAGCAGCTTGGTACCGGGGGCGAGGGCAGATACGCAGTATTTT. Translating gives CASSLVPGARADTQYF.

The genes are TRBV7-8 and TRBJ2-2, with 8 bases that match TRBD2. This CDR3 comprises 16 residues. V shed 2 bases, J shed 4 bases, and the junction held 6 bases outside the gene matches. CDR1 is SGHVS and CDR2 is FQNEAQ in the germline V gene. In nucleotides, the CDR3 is TGTGCCAGCAGCTTACCGAAGCGGGGGAGCACCGGGGAGCTGTTTTTT. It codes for CASSLPKRGSTGELFF.

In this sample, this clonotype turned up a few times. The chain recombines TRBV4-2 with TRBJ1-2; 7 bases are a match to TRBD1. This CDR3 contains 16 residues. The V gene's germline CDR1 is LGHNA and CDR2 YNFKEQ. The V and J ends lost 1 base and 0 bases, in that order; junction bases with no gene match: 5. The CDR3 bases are TGTGCCAGCAGCCAAGGAAGGGGGCAGGCTAACTATGGCTACACCTTC. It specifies CASSQGRGQANYGYTF.

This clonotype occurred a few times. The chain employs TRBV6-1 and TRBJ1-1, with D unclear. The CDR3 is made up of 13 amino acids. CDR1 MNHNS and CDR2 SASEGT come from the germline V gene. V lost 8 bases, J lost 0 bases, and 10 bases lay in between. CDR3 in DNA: TGTGCCAGCGCATCGCAGTTGAACACTGAAGCTTTCTTT. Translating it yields CASASQLNTEAFF.

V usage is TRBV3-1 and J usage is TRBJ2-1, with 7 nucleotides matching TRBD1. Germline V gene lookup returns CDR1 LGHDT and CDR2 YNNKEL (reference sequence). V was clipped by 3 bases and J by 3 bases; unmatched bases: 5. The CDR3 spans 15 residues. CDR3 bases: TGTGCCAGCAGCCAGAGGGGGCGGTTCTACAATGAGCAGTTCTTC. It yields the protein CASSQRGRFYNEQFF.

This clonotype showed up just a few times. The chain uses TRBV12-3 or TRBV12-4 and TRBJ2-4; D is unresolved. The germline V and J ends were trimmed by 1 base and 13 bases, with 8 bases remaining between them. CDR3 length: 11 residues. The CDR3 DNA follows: TGTGCCAGCAGTTTAGGGGCCAGGCAGTACTTC. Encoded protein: CASSLGARQYF.

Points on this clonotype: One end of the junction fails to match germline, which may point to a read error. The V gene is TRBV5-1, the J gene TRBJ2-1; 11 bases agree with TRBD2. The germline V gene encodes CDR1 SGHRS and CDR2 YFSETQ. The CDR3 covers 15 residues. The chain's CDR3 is CASRLGTSGYNEQFF. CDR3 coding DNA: TGCGCCAGCCGCTTAGGGACTAGCGGTTACAATGAGCAGTTCTTC.

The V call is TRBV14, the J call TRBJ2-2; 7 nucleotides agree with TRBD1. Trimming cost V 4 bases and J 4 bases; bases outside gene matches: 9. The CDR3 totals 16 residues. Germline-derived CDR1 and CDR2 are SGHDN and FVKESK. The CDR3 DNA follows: TGTGCCAGCAGCCTACGACAGGGAAGGCTCACCGGGGAGCTGTTTTTT. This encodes CASSLRQGRLTGELFF.

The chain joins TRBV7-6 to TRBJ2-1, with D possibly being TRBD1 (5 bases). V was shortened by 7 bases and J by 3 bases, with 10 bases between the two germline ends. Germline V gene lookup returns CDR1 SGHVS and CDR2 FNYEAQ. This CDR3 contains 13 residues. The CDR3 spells CASIRQIYNEQFF. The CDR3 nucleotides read TGTGCCAGCATAAGACAGATCTACAATGAGCAGTTCTTC.

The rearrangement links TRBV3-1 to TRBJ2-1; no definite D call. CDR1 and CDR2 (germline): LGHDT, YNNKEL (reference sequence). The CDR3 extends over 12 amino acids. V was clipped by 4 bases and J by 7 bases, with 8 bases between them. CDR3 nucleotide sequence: TGTGCCAGCAGCCGAGTGCTAAATGAGCAGTTCTTC. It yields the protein CASSRVLNEQFF.

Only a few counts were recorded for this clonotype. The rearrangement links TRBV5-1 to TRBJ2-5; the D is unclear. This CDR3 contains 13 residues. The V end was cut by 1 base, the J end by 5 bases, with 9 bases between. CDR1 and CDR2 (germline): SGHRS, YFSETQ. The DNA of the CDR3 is TGCGCCAGCAGCTTGAAGGGTGCGGAGACCCAGTACTTC. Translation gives CASSLKGAETQYF.

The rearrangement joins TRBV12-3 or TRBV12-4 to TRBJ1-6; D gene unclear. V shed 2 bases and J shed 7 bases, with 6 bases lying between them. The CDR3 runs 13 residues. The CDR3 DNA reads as TGTGCCAGCAGTTTAAGGCTAAATTCACCCCTCCACTTT. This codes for CASSLRLNSPLHF.